Shown below are 3 T cell receptor beta chains from a single sample sequenced in a study of T cell responses to AZD1222 COVID-19 vaccine. The data were produced by immunoSEQ multiplex PCR, yet TCRdb's version contains in-frame clones alone and is incomplete. The sample holds some 120,000 clones, roughly 85% seen once. Source: peripheral blood, taken on day 0 of AZD1222 vaccination. The receptors come from an adult in good health.

The rearrangement uses TRBV19 and TRBJ2-7; TRBD1 aligns across 8 bases. CDR1 is LNHDA and CDR2 is SQIVND in the germline V gene (reference sequence). J was trimmed by 2 bases and V by 0 bases; bases with no gene match: 15. The length of the CDR3 is 19 residues. In DNA form, the CDR3 reads TGTGCCAGTAGTATAGATCTATCCCCTGGACAGGGAGCCCCCTACGAGCAGTACTTC. It codes for CASSIDLSPGQGAPYEQYF.

This rearrangement joins TRBV3-1 (or the pseudogene TRBV3-2) to TRBJ2-3, with TRBD2 identical over 7 bases. Germline loops: CDR1 LGHDT, CDR2 YNNKEL (reference sequence). The CDR3 has 15 residues. The V gene end was trimmed by 1 base and the J gene end by 7 bases; junction bases not matched to a gene: 8. CDR3 bases: TGTGCCAGCAGCCAAGCGGGTGCGGGAGTCTATACGCAGTATTTT. It translates to CASSQAGAGVYTQYF.

The CDR3 coding sequence is TGCGCCAGCAGCCAAGAGGACATAGATAATTCACCCCTCCACTTT. Its translation is CASSQEDIDNSPLHF. V is TRBV4-3 and J is TRBJ1-6; possible D gene TRBD1, 5 bases. The V end was cut by 0 bases, the J end by 5 bases, with 8 bases between. CDR1 is LGHNA and CDR2 is YSLEER in the germline V gene. The CDR3 runs to 15 residues.